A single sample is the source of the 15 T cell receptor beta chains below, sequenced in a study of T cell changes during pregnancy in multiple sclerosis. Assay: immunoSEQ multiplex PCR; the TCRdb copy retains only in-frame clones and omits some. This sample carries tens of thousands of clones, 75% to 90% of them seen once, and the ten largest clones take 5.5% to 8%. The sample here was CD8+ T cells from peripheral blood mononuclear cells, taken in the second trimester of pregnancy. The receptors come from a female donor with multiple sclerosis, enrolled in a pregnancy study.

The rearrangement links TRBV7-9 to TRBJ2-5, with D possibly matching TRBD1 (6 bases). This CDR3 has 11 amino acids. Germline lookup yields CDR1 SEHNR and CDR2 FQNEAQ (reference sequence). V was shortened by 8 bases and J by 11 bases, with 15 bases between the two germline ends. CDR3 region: CASGDNFQQYF. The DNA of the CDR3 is TGTGCCAGCGGGGACAATTTTCAGCAGTACTTC.

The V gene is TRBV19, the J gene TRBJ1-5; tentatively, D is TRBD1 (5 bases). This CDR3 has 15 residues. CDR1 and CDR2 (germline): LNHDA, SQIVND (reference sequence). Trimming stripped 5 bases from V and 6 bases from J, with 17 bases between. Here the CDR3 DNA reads TGTGCCAGTAGTCGGCCGGAGTATGACAGTCAGCCCCAGCATTTT. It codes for CASSRPEYDSQPQHF.

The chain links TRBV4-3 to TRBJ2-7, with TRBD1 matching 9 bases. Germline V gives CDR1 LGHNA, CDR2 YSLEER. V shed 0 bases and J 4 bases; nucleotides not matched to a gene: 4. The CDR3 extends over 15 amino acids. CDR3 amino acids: CASSQERGQGYEQYF. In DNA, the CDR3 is TGCGCCAGCAGCCAAGAACGTGGACAGGGGTACGAGCAGTACTTC.

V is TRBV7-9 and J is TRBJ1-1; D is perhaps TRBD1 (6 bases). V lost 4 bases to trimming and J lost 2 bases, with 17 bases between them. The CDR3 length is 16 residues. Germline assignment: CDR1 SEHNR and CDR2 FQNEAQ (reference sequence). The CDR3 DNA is TGTGCCAGCAGCTCGGGTTATCGGACAGTTAACACTGAAGCTTTCTTT. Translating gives CASSSGYRTVNTEAFF.

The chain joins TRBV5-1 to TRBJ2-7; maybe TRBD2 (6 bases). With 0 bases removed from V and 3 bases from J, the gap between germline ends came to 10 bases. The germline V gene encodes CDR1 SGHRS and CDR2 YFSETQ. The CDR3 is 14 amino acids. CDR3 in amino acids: CASSLAGEGYEQYF. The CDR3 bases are TGCGCCAGCAGCTTGGCGGGAGAGGGCTACGAGCAGTACTTC.

As DNA, the CDR3 is TGTGCCAGCAGAAAGGGGACAGGCGGAATGATTTATGGCTACACCTTC. Its protein is CASRKGTGGMIYGYTF. The rearrangement joins TRBV27 to TRBJ1-2; TRBD1 aligns across 8 bases. J was trimmed by 5 bases and V by 6 bases; bases with no gene match: 14. This CDR3 spans 16 amino acids. In germline, CDR1 is MNHEY, CDR2 SMNVEV (reference sequence).

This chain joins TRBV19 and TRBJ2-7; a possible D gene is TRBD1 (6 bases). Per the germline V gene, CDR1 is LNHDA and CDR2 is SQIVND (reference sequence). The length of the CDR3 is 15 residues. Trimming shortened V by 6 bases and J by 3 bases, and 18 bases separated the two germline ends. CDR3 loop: CASSVRTESYYEQYF. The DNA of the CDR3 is TGTGCCAGTAGCGTCAGGACAGAGAGCTACTACGAGCAGTACTTC.

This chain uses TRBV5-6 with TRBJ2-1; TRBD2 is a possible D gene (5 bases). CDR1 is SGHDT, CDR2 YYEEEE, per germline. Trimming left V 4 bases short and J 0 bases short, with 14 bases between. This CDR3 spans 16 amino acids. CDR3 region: CASSDERKSSYNEQFF. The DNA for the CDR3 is TGTGCCAGCAGCGACGAGCGGAAAAGCTCCTACAATGAGCAGTTCTTC.

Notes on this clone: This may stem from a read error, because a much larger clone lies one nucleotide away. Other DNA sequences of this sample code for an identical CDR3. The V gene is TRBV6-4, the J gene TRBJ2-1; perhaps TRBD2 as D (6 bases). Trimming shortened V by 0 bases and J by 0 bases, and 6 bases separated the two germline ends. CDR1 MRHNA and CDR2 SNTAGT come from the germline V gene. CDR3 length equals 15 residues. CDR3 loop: CASSDSSGSYNEQFF. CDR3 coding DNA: TGTGCCAGCAGTGACTCTAGCGGCTCCTACAATGAGCAGTTCTTC.

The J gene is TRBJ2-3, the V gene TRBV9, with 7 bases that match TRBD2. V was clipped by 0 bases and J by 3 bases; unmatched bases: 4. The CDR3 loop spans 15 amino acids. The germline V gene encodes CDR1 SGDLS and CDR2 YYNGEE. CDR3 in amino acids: CASSVGGRGTDTQYF. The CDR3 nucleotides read TGTGCCAGCAGCGTAGGCGGGAGAGGAACAGATACGCAGTATTTT. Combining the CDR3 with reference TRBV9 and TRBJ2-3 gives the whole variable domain DSGVTQTPKHLITATGQRVTLRCSPRSGDLSVYWYQQSLDQGLQFLIQYYNGEERAKGNILERFSAQQFPDLHSELNLSSLELGDSALYFCASSVGGRGTDTQYFGPGTRLTVL.

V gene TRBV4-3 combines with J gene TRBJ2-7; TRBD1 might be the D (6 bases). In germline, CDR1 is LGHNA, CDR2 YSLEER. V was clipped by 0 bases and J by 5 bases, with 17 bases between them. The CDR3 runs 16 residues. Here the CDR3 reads CASSQDLEQGGNEQYF. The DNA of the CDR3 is TGCGCCAGCAGCCAAGATTTGGAACAGGGTGGGAACGAGCAGTACTTC.

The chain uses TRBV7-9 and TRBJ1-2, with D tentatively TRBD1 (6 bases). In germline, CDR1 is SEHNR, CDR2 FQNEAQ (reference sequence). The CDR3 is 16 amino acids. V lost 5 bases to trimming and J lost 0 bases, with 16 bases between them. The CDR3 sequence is CASSLITGFSNYGYTF. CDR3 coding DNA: TGTGCCAGCAGCCTGATAACAGGGTTTTCTAACTATGGCTACACCTTC.

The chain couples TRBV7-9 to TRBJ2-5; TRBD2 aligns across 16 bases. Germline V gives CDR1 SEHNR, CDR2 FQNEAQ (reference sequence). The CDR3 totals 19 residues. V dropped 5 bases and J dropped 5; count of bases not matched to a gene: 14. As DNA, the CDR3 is TGTGCCAGCAGCCCCCCGCTGGGACTAGCGGGAGGGCTTGTTGAGACCCAGTACTTC. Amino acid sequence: CASSPPLGLAGGLVETQYF.

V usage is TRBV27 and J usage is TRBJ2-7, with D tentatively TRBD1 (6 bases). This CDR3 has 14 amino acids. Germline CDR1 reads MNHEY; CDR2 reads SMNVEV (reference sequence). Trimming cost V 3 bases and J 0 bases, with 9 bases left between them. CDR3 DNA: TGTGCCAGCAGTTTCGAGGGACACTCCTACGAGCAGTACTTC. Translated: CASSFEGHSYEQYF.

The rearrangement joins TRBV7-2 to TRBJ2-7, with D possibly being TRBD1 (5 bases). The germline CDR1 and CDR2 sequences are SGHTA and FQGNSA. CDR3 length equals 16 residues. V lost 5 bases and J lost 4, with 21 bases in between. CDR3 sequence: CASSPRGRDPGYEQYF. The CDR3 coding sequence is TGTGCCAGCAGCCCTAGGGGTAGGGATCCAGGGTACGAGCAGTACTTC.